This T cell receptor (beta chain) was identified in a study of blood T cell repertoires in COVID-19. Study at large: The cDNA or gDNA used as material had been derived from T cells, B-cell-depleted T cells, or PBMCs.

Per the authors' pipeline: Estimated nucleated cell counts came from reference gene primer amplification. Here immunoSEQ multiplex PCR was the method, and the copy in TCRdb shows in-frame clones only, minus some. From that table come the V and J calls and clone size; the DNA was used to work out D and trimming. The data show some 130,000 clones, about 89% seen once. V lost 1 base and J lost 1; bases outside the gene matches: 8. The CDR3 is 17 amino acids. Germline V gene lookup returns CDR1 LNHDA and CDR2 SQIVND (reference sequence). The sequenced material came from peripheral blood. The chain couples TRBV19 to TRBJ2-7; TRBD1 agrees at 9 bases. The TCR sequence derives from a woman in her sixties or seventies with COVID-19, enrolled during active disease. The CDR3 DNA is TGTGCCAGTAGTATAGTTGGGGGGGGACAGGGATCCTACGAGCAGTACTTC. Translated, it gives CASSIVGGGQGSYEQYF.